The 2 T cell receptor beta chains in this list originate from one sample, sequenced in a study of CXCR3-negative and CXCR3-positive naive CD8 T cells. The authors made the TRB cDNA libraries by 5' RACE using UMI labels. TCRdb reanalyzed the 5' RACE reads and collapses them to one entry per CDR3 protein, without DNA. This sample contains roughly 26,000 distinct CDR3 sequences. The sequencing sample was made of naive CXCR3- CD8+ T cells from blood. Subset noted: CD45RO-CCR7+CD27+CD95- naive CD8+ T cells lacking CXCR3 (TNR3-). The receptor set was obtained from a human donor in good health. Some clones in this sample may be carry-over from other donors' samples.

The CDR3: CASSFGGDTEAFF. This chain links TRBV7-3 with TRBJ1-1; TCRdb returns TRBD1, unconfirmable since there is no DNA. The CDR3 contains 13 residues. Germline V gene data show CDR1 as SGHTA and CDR2 as FQGTGA.

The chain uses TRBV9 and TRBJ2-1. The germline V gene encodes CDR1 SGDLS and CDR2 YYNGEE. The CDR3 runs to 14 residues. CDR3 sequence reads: CASSVGNSGNEQFF.